Listed here are 23 T cell receptor beta chains from one sample, sequenced in a study of blood T cells in healthy people across ages. For the second PCR, which ran for roughly 6 to 11 cycles, a sample-barcoded 5' primer and a J-beta primer mix were used. MiXCR was run by TCRdb on the 5' RACE reads, yielding one entry per CDR3 protein. The sample carries approximately 820,000 distinct CDR3 sequences, roughly 44% recorded once. Sequenced input: blood. These TCRs come from a man aged 60 to 69 in good health.

This clonotype was seen a handful of times. This chain uses TRBV20-1 with TRBJ1-5; D unresolved. CDR1 DFQATT and CDR2 SNEGSKA come from the germline V gene (reference sequence). With 6 bases removed from V and 0 bases from J, the gap between germline ends came to 12 bases. The CDR3 consists of 14 residues. CDR3 protein: CSASYLSSNQPQHF. Here the CDR3 DNA reads TGCAGTGCAAGTTATTTATCTAGCAATCAGCCCCAGCATTTT.

The sample holds a few counts of this clonotype. The V and J genes are TRBV12-3 or TRBV12-4 and TRBJ1-2; D call uncertain. The CDR3 is 15 amino acids. V shed 2 bases and J shed 0 bases, with 10 bases lying between them. The CDR3 DNA reads TGTGCCAGCAGTTTAACAGCTTCAGCTAACTATGGCTACACCTTC. Its translation: CASSLTASANYGYTF.

The chain has TRBV7-8 and TRBJ2-7, with D tentatively TRBD1 or TRBD2 (6 bases each). Germline V gene sequence: CDR1 SGHVS, CDR2 FQNEAQ. V was shortened by 4 bases and J by 2 bases, with 15 bases between the two germline ends. The CDR3 length is 15 residues. CDR3 residues: CASSSLADRTYEQYF. The CDR3 nucleotides are TGTGCCAGCAGCTCATTAGCGGACAGAACCTACGAGCAGTACTTC.

This sequence joins TRBV6-2 or TRBV6-3 and TRBJ2-4, with TRBD1 matching 7 bases. The tail of the sequence fits TRBJ2-7 better, so the J call may be wrong. From germline, CDR1 is MNHEY and CDR2 SVGEGT. CDR3 size: 15 residues. The CDR3 bases are TGTGCCAGCAGTAACCACAGGGGACGGTCTTACGAGCAGTACTTC. It encodes CASSNHRGRSYEQYF.

Notes on this clonotype: A read error may explain this, as a much larger clone is one base away. The genes are TRBV3-1 and TRBJ2-3, with a weak D call TRBD2 (6 bases). Germline CDR1 is LGHDT and CDR2 is YNNKEL (reference sequence). This CDR3 has 13 amino acids. CDR3 in amino acids: CDSSQESRREQYF. The CDR3 DNA is TGTGACAGCAGCCAAGAATCTAGGAGGGAGCAGTATTTT.

The rearrangement links TRBV7-9 to TRBJ2-1, with D uncertain. The CDR3 contains 12 residues. V lost 4 bases and J 12 bases, leaving 13 bases between the germline ends. Per germline, CDR1 SEHNR and CDR2 FQNEAQ (reference sequence). CDR3 protein: CASSSDVMGQFF. The DNA for the CDR3 is TGTGCCAGCAGCTCGGATGTCATGGGGCAGTTCTTC. Filled out from reference TRBV7-9 and TRBJ2-1, the complete variable domain reads DTGVSQNPRHKITKRGQNVTFRCDPISEHNRLYWYRQTLGQGPEFLTYFQNEAQLEKSRLLSDRFSAERPKGSFSTLEIQRTEQGDSAMYLCASSSDVMGQFFGPGTRLTVL.

The V call is TRBV12-3 or TRBV12-4, the J call TRBJ2-3, with TRBD2 matching over 8 bases. The CDR3 runs 14 residues. V gave up 10 bases and J gave up 6 bases; unmatched junction bases: 12. The CDR3 here is CATCTPGGTDTQYF. The CDR3, as DNA: TGTGCCACCTGTACCCCGGGGGGGACGGATACGCAGTATTTT.

Notes on this clonotype: A read error may produce the germline difference seen at one junction end. The chain combines TRBV15 with TRBJ2-7, with no clear D. Germline lookup yields CDR1 LNHNV and CDR2 YYDKDF (reference sequence). The CDR3 runs to 15 residues. DNA of the CDR3: TGTGTCACCAGCAGAGATGGAGCAGTGACGTACGAGCAGTACTTC. This translates into CVTSRDGAVTYEQYF.

The chain employs TRBV6-2 or TRBV6-3 and TRBJ1-2; D perhaps matches TRBD1 (6 bases). The germline V and J ends were trimmed by 2 bases and 6 bases, with 13 bases remaining between them. Germline CDR1 and CDR2: MNHEY and SVGEGT. The CDR3 length is 14 residues. CDR3 protein: CASSYPDRNHGYTF. The DNA of the CDR3 is TGTGCCAGCAGTTACCCCGACAGGAATCATGGCTACACCTTC.

This clonotype was detected only a few times. V is TRBV6-1 and J is TRBJ1-4; D call uncertain. The CDR3 covers 17 residues. V lost 6 bases to trimming and J lost 0 bases, with 17 bases between them. Germline V gene lookup returns CDR1 MNHNS and CDR2 SASEGT. The CDR3 spells CASSAMVPFSTNEKLFF. In DNA, the CDR3 is TGTGCCAGCAGCGCCATGGTCCCATTTTCAACTAATGAAAAACTGTTTTTT.

This clonotype has ten or more counts. The chain links TRBV29-1 to TRBJ1-2; D is undetermined. The CDR3 has 11 residues. Trimming removed 2 bases at V and 7 bases at J, with 8 bases between. Germline lookup yields CDR1 SQVTM and CDR2 ANQGSEA. CDR3 region: CSVETGAGYTF. The CDR3 nucleotides are TGCAGCGTTGAAACGGGTGCTGGCTACACCTTC.

This clonotype was recorded a few times. The chain carries TRBV11-2 and TRBJ2-1, with 11 bases lining up with TRBD2. Germline V CDR1 and CDR2: SGHAT, FQNNGV. CDR3 size: 17 residues. With 1 base clipped from V and 12 bases from J, the junction kept 14 bases outside the gene matches. The CDR3 nucleotides read TGTGCCAGCAGCTTAGTGGAGGCTAGCGGGGGGAATGGGGGGCAGTTCTTC. Amino acids: CASSLVEASGGNGGQFF.

The gene calls are TRBV6-5 and TRBJ2-5, with 8 bases aligning to TRBD1. This CDR3 is 18 amino acids long. Germline V gene data show CDR1 as MNHEY and CDR2 as SVGAGI. Trimming at V came to 0 bases and at J to 5 bases, leaving 14 bases not matched to a gene. CDR3 protein: CASSYSSYGQGGQETQYF. CDR3 in DNA: TGTGCCAGCAGTTACTCGAGCTATGGACAGGGAGGTCAGGAGACCCAGTACTTC.

This clonotype came up many times. The chain has TRBV20-1 and TRBJ2-7; no clear D gene. The CDR3 has 13 amino acids. Trimming took 1 base from V and 4 from J, leaving 11 bases between them. The germline gives CDR1 DFQATT, CDR2 SNEGSKA (reference sequence). The CDR3 DNA sequence: TGCAGTGCTAGAGCGCCTCCCCTATACGAGCAGTACTTC. Amino acid sequence: CSARAPPLYEQYF.

The gene calls are TRBV5-1 and TRBJ2-5, with 9 bases aligning to TRBD1. The J call could be wrong; TRBJ2-7 is a better fit for the DNA end. The CDR3 has 14 amino acids. Germline CDR1 reads SGHRS; CDR2 reads YFSETQ. CDR3 nucleotide sequence: TGCGCCAGCAGCGTGGGACAGGGAGGGGACGAGCAGTACTTC. This translates into CASSVGQGGDEQYF.

This clonotype appeared once. One end of the junction does not line up with germline, which may come from a read error. The V and J genes are TRBV15 and TRBJ2-1, with a possible D match to TRBD2 (6 bases). Germline V gives CDR1 LNHNV, CDR2 YYDKDF (reference sequence). CDR3 length equals 14 residues. In nucleotides, the CDR3 is TGTGCCACCAGCGGAGATCCGCCCCGGGGGAAGAAGTTCTTC. It encodes CATSGDPPRGKKFF.

The gene calls are TRBV5-1 and TRBJ2-7; D may be TRBD1 (6 bases). TRBJ2-5 explains the end of the DNA better; the J call may be wrong. The CDR3 length is 16 residues. Per the germline V gene, CDR1 is SGHRS and CDR2 is YFSETQ. CDR3 DNA sequence: TGCGCCAGCAGCTTGTTGTCACAGGGTGACGTTGAGACCCAGTACTTC. Residues: CASSLLSQGDVETQYF.

This clonotype has a handful of counts. This sequence joins TRBV11-2 and TRBJ2-7; 9 bases are a match to TRBD1. Per the germline V gene, CDR1 is SGHAT and CDR2 is FQNNGV. Unmatched junction bases numbered 4, after V lost 3 bases and J lost 4 bases. This CDR3 comprises 14 residues. The CDR3 loop reads CASSFLDRGYEQYF. The CDR3 coding sequence is TGTGCCAGCAGCTTTCTTGACAGGGGGTACGAGCAGTACTTC.

This chain uses TRBV6-2 or TRBV6-3 with TRBJ2-6; 9 bases are shared with TRBD1. J lost 0 bases, V lost 5 bases, and 8 bases had no gene match. From germline, CDR1 is MNHEY and CDR2 SVGEGT. The CDR3 runs to 18 residues. CDR3 loop: CASSPKGQGNSGANVLTF. CDR3 DNA sequence: TGTGCCAGCAGTCCTAAGGGACAGGGAAACTCTGGGGCCAACGTCCTGACTTTC.

There are a few counts of this clonotype. The rearrangement uses TRBV14 and TRBJ1-1; TRBD1 might be the D (5 bases). Trimming left V 3 bases short and J 4 bases short, with 12 bases between. Germline-derived CDR1 and CDR2 are SGHDN and FVKESK. This CDR3 comprises 14 residues. CDR3 sequence (DNA): TGTGCCAGCAGCCATTTTATTGGGGGCACTGAAGCTTTCTTT. Translating it yields CASSHFIGGTEAFF. Variable domain in full (rest from reference TRBV14 and TRBJ1-1): EAGVTQFPSHSVIEKGQTVTLRCDPISGHDNLYWYRRVMGKEIKFLLHFVKESKQDESGMPNNRFLAERTGGTYSTLKVQPAELEDSGVYFCASSHFIGGTEAFFGQGTRLTVV.

Turning to this clonotype: An end of the junction differs from the germline gene, which may be a read error. The genes are TRBV5-1 and TRBJ1-1, with 7 positions matching TRBD1. In germline, CDR1 is SGHRS, CDR2 YFSETQ. This CDR3 has 15 residues. The CDR3 is CASSSSGQTNAEAFF. In nucleotides, the CDR3 is TGCGCCAGCAGCTCATCGGGACAGACGAACGCTGAAGCTTTCTTT.

This chain joins TRBV15 and TRBJ2-5; D gene ambiguous. The germline gives CDR1 LNHNV, CDR2 YYDKDF (reference sequence). V lost 5 bases, J lost 3 bases, and 10 bases lay in between. CDR3 length: 13 amino acids. The CDR3 here is CATSSGPEETQYF. CDR3 nucleotides: TGTGCCACCAGCTCCGGGCCCGAAGAGACCCAGTACTTC.

The chain links TRBV19 to TRBJ2-6; D unresolved. This CDR3 has 15 residues. V dropped 6 bases and J dropped 1 base, with 10 bases sitting between them. Per the germline V gene, CDR1 is LNHDA and CDR2 is SQIVND (reference sequence). The DNA for the CDR3 is TGTGCCAGTAGCCAAGTAGTATCTGGGGCCAACGTCCTGACTTTC. Its protein is CASSQVVSGANVLTF.